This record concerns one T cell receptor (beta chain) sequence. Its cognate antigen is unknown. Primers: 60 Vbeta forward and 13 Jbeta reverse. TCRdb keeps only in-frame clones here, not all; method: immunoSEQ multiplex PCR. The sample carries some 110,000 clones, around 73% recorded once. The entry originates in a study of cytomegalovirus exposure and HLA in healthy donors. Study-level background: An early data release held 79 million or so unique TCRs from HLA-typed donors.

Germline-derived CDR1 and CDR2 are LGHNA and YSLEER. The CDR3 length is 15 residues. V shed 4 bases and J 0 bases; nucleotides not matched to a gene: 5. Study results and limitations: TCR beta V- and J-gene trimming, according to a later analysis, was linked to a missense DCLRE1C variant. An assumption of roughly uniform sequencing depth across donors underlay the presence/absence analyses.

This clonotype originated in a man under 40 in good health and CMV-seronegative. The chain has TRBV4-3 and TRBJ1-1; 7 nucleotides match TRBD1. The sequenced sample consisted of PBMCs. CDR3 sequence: CASSRTGGMNTEAFF. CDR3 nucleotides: TGCGCCAGCAGCCGGACAGGAGGAATGAACACTGAAGCTTTCTTT.